These T cell receptor beta chains were read from a single sample in a study of blood T cell repertoires in COVID-19. The data were produced by immunoSEQ multiplex PCR, yet TCRdb's version contains in-frame clones alone and is incomplete. The sample has fewer than 250,000 clones, roughly 80% seen once. Sample: peripheral blood. The receptors derive from a woman in her 70s with active or convalescent COVID-19. Both conserved end residues are part of each CDR3. Fields, in order: clone size, J gene, V gene, D gene, CDR3 protein, CDR3 DNA. A D gene is named only where the DNA matches it firmly. Not every row has a clone size; where given, it reads once, few, many or a size class.

- | TRBJ2-5 | TRBV18 | - | CASSPGQKETQYF | TGTGCCAGCTCACCCGGACAGAAAGAGACCCAGTACTTC
- | TRBJ1-6 | TRBV3-1/TRBV3-2 | - | CASSHRGPLHF | TGTGCCAGCAGTCATCGGGGGCCCCTCCACTTT
- | TRBJ1-2 | TRBV7-2 | - | CASSLSPGEGGYTF | TGTGCCAGCAGCTTATCCCCAGGGGAAGGTGGCTACACCTTC
- | TRBJ2-7 | TRBV10-2 | - | CASTTRSDSYEQYF | TGCGCCAGCACCACTAGATCAGACTCCTACGAGCAGTACTTC
- | TRBJ2-7 | TRBV3-1/TRBV3-2 | TRBD2 | CATSGTSRTYEQYF | TGTGCCACCTCCGGGACTAGCAGGACCTACGAGCAGTACTTC
- | TRBJ2-1 | TRBV30 | TRBD2 | CAWSPGLAGSYNEQFF | TGTGCCTGGTCCCCGGGACTAGCGGGATCCTACAATGAGCAGTTCTTC
- | TRBJ2-5 | TRBV18 | - | CASSPPATRAETQYF | TGTGCCAGCTCACCACCGGCGACTAGAGCTGAGACCCAGTACTTC
- | TRBJ1-1 | TRBV11-2 | - | CASSLEFGGARAFF | TGTGCCAGCAGCTTAGAGTTCGGGGGGGCGAGGGCTTTCTTT
- | TRBJ2-7 | TRBV30 | TRBD2 | CAWSARGAGVPYEQYF | TGTGCCTGGAGTGCCCGTGGGGCGGGAGTCCCCTACGAGCAGTACTTC
once | TRBJ2-7 | TRBV2 | - | CASSLDSYEQYF | TGTGCCAGCAGCTTGGACAGCTACGAGCAGTACTTC
- | TRBJ2-3 | TRBV7-2 | - | CASSSQASTDTQYF | TGTGCCAGCAGCTCCCAAGCTAGCACAGATACGCAGTATTTT
- | TRBJ2-2 | TRBV30 | - | CAWRAGYTHTGELFF | TGTGCCTGGAGGGCGGGCTACACTCACACCGGGGAGCTGTTTTTT
- | TRBJ2-7 | TRBV6-1 | TRBD2 | CASSVSGTSVSYEQYF | TGTGCCAGCAGTGTTTCCGGGACTAGCGTCTCCTACGAGCAGTACTTC
- | TRBJ1-5 | TRBV15 | - | CATSRAGGARQPQHF | TGTGCCACCAGCAGAGCGGGGGGGGCGAGGCAGCCCCAGCATTTT
- | TRBJ1-1 | TRBV6-5 | TRBD1 | CASSLTDRAGEAFF | TGTGCCAGCAGCCTAACAGACAGGGCGGGTGAAGCTTTCTTT
few | TRBJ1-2 | TRBV18 | - | CASSPLADEGYTF | TGTGCCAGCTCACCATTGGCGGATGAGGGCTACACCTTC
- | TRBJ2-7 | TRBV19 | TRBD2 | CASRIRTSGRKYEQYF | TGTGCCAGTAGAATCAGGACTAGCGGGAGAAAGTACGAGCAGTACTTC
- | TRBJ1-1 | TRBV5-4 | TRBD1 | CASRRAGGTEAFF | TGTGCCAGCAGGCGGGCAGGGGGCACTGAAGCTTTCTTT
- | TRBJ1-2 | TRBV7-2 | - | CASSLAGDIHGYTF | TGTGCCAGCAGCTTAGCAGGGGACATACATGGCTACACCTTC
- | TRBJ2-5 | TRBV21-1 | - | CASSKVDTSSRDREQETQYF | TGTGCCAGCAGCAAAGTCGATACCTCGTCCCGGGACAGGGAACAAGAGACCCAGTACTTC
- | TRBJ1-2 | TRBV6-5 | TRBD1 | CASSQLYGDSYGYTF | TGTGCCAGCAGTCAACTTTATGGGGACAGCTATGGCTACACCTTC